This is a list of T cell receptor beta chains from one sample in a study of blood T cell repertoires in COVID-19. This table comes from immunoSEQ multiplex PCR, and its TCRdb copy is limited to in-frame clones, with some not included. The sample lists about 280,000 clones; approximately 80% were seen once. Sequencing was performed on PBMCs or T cells enriched from blood (not recorded which). Receptors were obtained from a man aged 35 to 55 who had been exposed to COVID-19. Each CDR3 is given with its conserved first and last residue. A D gene is named only where the DNA matches it firmly. The size entry is marked missing in some rows and otherwise reads once, few, many or a size class.

clone size,J gene,CDR3 length,V gene,D gene,CDR3 DNA,CDR3 protein
.,TRBJ1-1,13,TRBV24-1,TRBD1,TGTGCCACCAGTGATTACAGGGGTACTGAAGCTTTCTTT,CATSDYRGTEAFF
few,TRBJ1-5,15,TRBV30,.,TGTGCCTGGAGTGTACAGACAGGAGCCAATCAGCCCCAGCATTTT,CAWSVQTGANQPQHF
.,TRBJ2-2,14,TRBV28,.,TGTGCCAGCAGTTCGACAGTTTATTTCGGGGAGCTGTTTTTT,CASSSTVYFGELFF
.,TRBJ1-1,15,TRBV5-1,.,TGCGCCAGCAGCTTGGGATACCGGGGTAACACTGAAGCTTTCTTT,CASSLGYRGNTEAFF
once,TRBJ2-2,15,TRBV14,TRBD2,TGTGCCAGCAGCTTACTAGCGGGAGTTACCGGGGAGCTGTTTTTT,CASSLLAGVTGELFF
.,TRBJ1-6,15,TRBV6-1,.,TGTGCCAGCAGTGAGAAGCCGGGGTATAATTCACCCCTCCACTTT,CASSEKPGYNSPLHF
.,TRBJ2-7,15,TRBV2,TRBD2,TGTGCCAGCAGTCGGGGTGAAGCGGGAGTATACGAGCAGTACTTC,CASSRGEAGVYEQYF
few,TRBJ2-7,16,TRBV7-9,.,TGTGCCAGCAACCCACAGACCCGGGGGAAAAGGGACGAGCAGTACTTC,CASNPQTRGKRDEQYF
.,TRBJ1-4,14,TRBV4-1,TRBD1,TGCGCCAGCAACCAAGGGGCAGGGGGCGAAAAACTGTTTTTT,CASNQGAGGEKLFF
.,TRBJ2-1,16,TRBV19,TRBD1,TGTGCCAGTACTCCTTCCTCGGGACAGCCTTACAATGAGCAGTTCTTC,CASTPSSGQPYNEQFF
.,TRBJ2-5,14,TRBV5-1,TRBD2,TGCGCCAGCAGCGCCGGGACTAGGGCGGAGACCCAGTACTTC,CASSAGTRAETQYF
once,TRBJ1-6,12,TRBV23-1,TRBD1,TGCGCCAGCGGGGGGACAGGGGGTAACCTCCACTTT,CASGGTGGNLHF
few,TRBJ2-1,15,TRBV19,TRBD1,TGTGCCAGTAGTATAGCCGCGACAGGGGCCAATGAGCAGTTCTTC,CASSIAATGANEQFF
.,TRBJ1-1,13,TRBV10-3,TRBD1,TGTGCCATCAGGGACAGGCCGAACACTGAAGCTTTCTTT,CAIRDRPNTEAFF
few,TRBJ2-7,13,TRBV11-3,.,TGTGCCAGCAGCTCCCTACTAGCTTACGAGCAGTACTTC,CASSSLLAYEQYF
.,TRBJ2-7,15,TRBV11-2,TRBD1,TGTGCCAGCAGCCAACAACGGACAGGCTCCTACGAGCAGTACTTC,CASSQQRTGSYEQYF
.,TRBJ2-7,17,TRBV19,TRBD2,TGTGCCAGTAGTTCCGGGACTAGCGGGAGGCTATTACCCGAGCAGTACTTC,CASSSGTSGRLLPEQYF
.,TRBJ2-7,15,TRBV5-1,.,TGCGCCAGCAGCTTGGGAAGGGGTAAAGGCTACGAGCAGTACTTC,CASSLGRGKGYEQYF
.,TRBJ2-1,14,TRBV5-1,TRBD2,TGCGCCAGCAGCTTGGTTGGGGGGGATGATGAGCAGTTCTTC,CASSLVGGDDEQFF
.,TRBJ1-1,16,TRBV7-9,TRBD1,TGTGCCAGCAGCTTAGAGGGCCGGACAGGGAGAGTTGAAGCTTTCTTT,CASSLEGRTGRVEAFF
once,TRBJ2-2,15,TRBV5-1,TRBD2,TGCGCCAGCAGTTTGCTAGCGGACCTCACCGGGGAGCTGTTTTTT,CASSLLADLTGELFF
.,TRBJ2-2,16,TRBV7-3,TRBD2,TGTGCCAGCAGCTTAAGGGCTAGCGGGGTTGGCGGGGAGCTGTTTTTT,CASSLRASGVGGELFF
few,TRBJ2-1,12,TRBV6-6,.,TGTGCCAGCAGTTATCATAGCGGTGAGCAGTTCTTC,CASSYHSGEQFF